Sequencing of this T cell receptor beta chain was carried out in a study of cytomegalovirus exposure and HLA in healthy donors. Use of 60 Vbeta and 13 Jbeta primers characterized the PCR. Profiled with immunoSEQ multiplex PCR; TCRdb holds only in-frame clones, not every one. Of 150,000 to 200,000 clones detected, about 80% appear once; the ten largest clones hold approximately 1.4%. This CDR3 has 14 residues. Trimming took 4 bases from V and 2 from J, leaving 11 bases between them. Looked up from germline, CDR1 is SGHRS and CDR2 is YFSETQ. The chain recombines TRBV5-1 with TRBJ2-3; no clear D gene. Input material: PBMCs. The receptor comes from a girl aged 10-17 years in good health and CMV-seropositive. The CDR3 DNA follows: TGCGCCAGCAGCGTCAGATCTTTCACAGATACGCAGTATTTT. It is translated as CASSVRSFTDTQYF.